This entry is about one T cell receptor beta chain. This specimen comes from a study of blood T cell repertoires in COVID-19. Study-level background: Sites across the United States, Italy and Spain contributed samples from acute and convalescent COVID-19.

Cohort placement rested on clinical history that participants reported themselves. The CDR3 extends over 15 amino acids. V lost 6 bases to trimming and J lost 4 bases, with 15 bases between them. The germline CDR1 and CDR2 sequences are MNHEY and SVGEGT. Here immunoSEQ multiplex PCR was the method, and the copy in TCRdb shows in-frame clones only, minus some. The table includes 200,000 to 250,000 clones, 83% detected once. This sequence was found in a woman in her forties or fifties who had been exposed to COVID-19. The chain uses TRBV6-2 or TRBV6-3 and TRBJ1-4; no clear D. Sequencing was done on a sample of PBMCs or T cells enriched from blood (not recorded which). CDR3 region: CASSRGGVLNEKLFF. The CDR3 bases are TGTGCCAGCAGCCGCGGCGGGGTACTTAATGAAAAACTGTTTTTT.